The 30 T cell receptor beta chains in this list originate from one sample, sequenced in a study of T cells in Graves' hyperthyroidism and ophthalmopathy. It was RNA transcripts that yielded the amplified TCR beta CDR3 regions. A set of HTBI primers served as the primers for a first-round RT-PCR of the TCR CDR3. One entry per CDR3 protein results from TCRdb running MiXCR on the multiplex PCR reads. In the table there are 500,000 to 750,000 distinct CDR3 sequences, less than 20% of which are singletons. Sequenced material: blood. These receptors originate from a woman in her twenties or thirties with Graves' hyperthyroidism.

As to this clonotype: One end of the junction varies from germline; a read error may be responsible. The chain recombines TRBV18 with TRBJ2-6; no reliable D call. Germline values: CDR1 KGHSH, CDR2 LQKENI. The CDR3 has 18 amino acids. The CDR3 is CAGSPSPMVVAGVNVLTF. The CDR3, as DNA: TGTGCCGGCTCACCATCCCCCATGGTGGTGGCTGGGGTCAACGTCCTGACTTTC.

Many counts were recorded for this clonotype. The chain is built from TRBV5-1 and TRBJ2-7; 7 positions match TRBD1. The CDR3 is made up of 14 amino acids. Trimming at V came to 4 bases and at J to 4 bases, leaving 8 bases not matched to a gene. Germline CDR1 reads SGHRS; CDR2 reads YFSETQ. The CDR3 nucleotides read TGCGCCAGCAGCCCACCGGGACAGTTTTACGAGCAGTACTTC. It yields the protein CASSPPGQFYEQYF.

CDR3: CASSQDRSGYGTGELFF. CDR3 sequence (DNA): TGTGCCAGCAGCCAAGATCGGTCGGGATATGGTACCGGGGAGCTGTTTTTT. The chain combines TRBV4-2 with TRBJ2-2, with D perhaps TRBD2 (5 bases). The CDR3 has 17 residues. Germline lookup yields CDR1 LGHNA and CDR2 YNFKEQ. V gave up 0 bases and J gave up 5 bases, with 16 bases separating them.

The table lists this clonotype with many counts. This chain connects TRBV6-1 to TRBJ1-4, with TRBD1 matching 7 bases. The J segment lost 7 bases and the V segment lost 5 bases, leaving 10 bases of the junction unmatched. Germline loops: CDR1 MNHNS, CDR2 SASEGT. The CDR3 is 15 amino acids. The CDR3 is CASSRTGDIGEKLFF. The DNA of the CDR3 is TGTGCCAGCAGTCGAACAGGGGACATAGGTGAAAAACTGTTTTTT.

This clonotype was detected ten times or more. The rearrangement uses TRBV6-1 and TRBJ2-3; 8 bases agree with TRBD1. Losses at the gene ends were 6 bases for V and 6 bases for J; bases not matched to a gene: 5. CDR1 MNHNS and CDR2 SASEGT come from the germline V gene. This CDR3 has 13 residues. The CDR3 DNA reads TGTGCCAGCAGGGTGGACAGGGTGGATACGCAGTATTTT. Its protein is CASRVDRVDTQYF.

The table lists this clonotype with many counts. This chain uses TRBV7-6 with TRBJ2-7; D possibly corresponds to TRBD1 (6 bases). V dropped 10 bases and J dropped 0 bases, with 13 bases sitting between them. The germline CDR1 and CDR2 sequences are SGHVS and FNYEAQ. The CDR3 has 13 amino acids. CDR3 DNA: TGTGCCACTAGCCGGGACAACTCCTACGAGCAGTACTTC. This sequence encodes CATSRDNSYEQYF. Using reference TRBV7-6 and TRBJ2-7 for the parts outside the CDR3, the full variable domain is GAGVSQSPRYKVTKRGQDVALRCDPISGHVSLYWYRQALGQGPEFLTYFNYEAQQDKSGLPNDRFSAERPEGSISTLTIQRTEQRDSAMYRCATSRDNSYEQYFGPGTRLTVT.

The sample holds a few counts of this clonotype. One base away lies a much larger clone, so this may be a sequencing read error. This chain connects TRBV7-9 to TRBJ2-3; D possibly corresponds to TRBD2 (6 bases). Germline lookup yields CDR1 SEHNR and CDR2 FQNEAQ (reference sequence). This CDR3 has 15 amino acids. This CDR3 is CASSLVGGATDTQCF. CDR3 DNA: TGTGCCAGCAGCTTAGTGGGAGGCGCCACAGATACGCAGTGTTTT.

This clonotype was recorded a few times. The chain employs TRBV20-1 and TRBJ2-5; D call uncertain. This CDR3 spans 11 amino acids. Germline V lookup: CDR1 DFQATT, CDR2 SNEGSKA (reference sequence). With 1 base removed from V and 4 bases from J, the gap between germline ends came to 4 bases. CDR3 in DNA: TGCAGTGCTAGAGTCCTAGAGACCCAGTACTTC. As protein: CSARVLETQYF.

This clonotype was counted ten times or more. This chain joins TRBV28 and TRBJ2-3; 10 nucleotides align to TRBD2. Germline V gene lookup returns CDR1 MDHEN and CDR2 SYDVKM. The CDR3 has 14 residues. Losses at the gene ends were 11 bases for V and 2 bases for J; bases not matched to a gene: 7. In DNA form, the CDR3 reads TGTGCCTGTCGACTAGCGGGCTACACAGATACGCAGTATTTT. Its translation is CACRLAGYTDTQYF.

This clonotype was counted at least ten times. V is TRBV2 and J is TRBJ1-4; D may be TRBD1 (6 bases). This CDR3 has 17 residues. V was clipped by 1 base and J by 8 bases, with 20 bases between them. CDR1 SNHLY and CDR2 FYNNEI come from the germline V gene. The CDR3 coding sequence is TGTGCCAGCAGTGAAGGTGGGGGCCGGGCGTTCGAGGAAAAACTGTTTTTT. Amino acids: CASSEGGGRAFEEKLFF.

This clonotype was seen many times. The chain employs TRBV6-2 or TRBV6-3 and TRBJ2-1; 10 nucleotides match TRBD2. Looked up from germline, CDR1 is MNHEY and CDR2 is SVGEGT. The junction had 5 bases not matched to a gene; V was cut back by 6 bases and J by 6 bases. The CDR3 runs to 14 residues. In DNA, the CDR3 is TGTGCCAGCAGAAAGGGACTAGCGCCCAATGAGCAGTTCTTC. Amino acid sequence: CASRKGLAPNEQFF.

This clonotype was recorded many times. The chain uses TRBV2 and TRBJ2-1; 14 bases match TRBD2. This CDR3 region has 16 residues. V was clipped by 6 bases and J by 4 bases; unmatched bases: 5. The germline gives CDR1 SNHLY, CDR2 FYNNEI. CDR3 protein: CASRKGLAGVYNEQFF. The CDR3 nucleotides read TGTGCCAGCAGGAAGGGACTAGCGGGAGTTTACAATGAGCAGTTCTTC.

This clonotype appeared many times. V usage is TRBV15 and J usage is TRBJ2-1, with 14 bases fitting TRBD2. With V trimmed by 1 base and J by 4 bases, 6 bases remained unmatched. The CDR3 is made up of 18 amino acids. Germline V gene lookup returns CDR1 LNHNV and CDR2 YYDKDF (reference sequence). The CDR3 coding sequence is TGTGCCACCAGCAGAGCGAGACTAGCGGGAGGGGATTACAATGAGCAGTTCTTC. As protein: CATSRARLAGGDYNEQFF.

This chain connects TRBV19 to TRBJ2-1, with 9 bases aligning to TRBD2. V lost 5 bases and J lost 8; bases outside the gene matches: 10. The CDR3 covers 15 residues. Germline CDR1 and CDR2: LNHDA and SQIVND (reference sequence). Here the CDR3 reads CASSVPGLATDEQFF. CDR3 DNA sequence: TGTGCCAGTAGTGTCCCGGGACTAGCTACCGATGAGCAGTTCTTC.

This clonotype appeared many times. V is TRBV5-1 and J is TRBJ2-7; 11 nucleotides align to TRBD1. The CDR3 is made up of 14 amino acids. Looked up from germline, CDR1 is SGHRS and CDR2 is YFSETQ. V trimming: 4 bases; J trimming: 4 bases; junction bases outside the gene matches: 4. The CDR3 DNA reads TGCGCCAGCAGCATGGACAGGGGGCAATACGAGCAGTACTTC. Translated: CASSMDRGQYEQYF.

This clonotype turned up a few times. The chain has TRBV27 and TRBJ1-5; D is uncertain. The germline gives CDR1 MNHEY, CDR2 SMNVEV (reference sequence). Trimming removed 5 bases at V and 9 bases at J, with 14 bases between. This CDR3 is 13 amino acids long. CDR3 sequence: CASSPSVLRPQHF. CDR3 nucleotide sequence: TGTGCCAGCAGTCCCTCAGTCCTTCGGCCCCAGCATTTT.

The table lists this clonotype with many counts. CDR3 sequence (DNA): TGCAGTGCTGTCCGGGACAGCTTACTCGACAACTATGGCTACACCTTC. Protein product: CSAVRDSLLDNYGYTF. The chain couples TRBV20-1 to TRBJ1-2; TRBD1 aligns across 7 bases. This CDR3 region has 16 residues. The germline gives CDR1 DFQATT, CDR2 SNEGSKA (reference sequence). V dropped 5 bases and J dropped 2; count of bases not matched to a gene: 14.

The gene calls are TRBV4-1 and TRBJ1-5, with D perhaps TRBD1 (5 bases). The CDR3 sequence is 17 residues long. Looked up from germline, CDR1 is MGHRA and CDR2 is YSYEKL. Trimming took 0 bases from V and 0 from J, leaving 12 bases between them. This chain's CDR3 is CASSQEQELLSNQPQHF. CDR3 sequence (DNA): TGCGCCAGCAGCCAAGAACAGGAACTACTTAGCAATCAGCCCCAGCATTTT.

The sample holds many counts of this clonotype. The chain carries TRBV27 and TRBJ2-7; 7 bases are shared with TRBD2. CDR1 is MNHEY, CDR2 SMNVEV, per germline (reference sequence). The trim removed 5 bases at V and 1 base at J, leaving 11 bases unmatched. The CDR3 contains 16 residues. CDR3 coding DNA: TGTGCCAGCAGTCCTTCGGGGAGCGGGATATCCTACGAGCAGTACTTC. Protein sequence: CASSPSGSGISYEQYF.

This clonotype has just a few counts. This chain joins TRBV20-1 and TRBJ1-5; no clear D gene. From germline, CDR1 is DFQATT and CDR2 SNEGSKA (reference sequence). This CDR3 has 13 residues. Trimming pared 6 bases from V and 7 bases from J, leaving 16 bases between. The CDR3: CSARAGLGQPQHF. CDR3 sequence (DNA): TGCAGTGCCCGAGCCGGGCTTGGGCAGCCCCAGCATTTT.

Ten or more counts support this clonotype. The CDR3 sequence: CASSLRAGDGYTF. CDR3 coding DNA: TGTGCCAGCAGCTTACGGGCAGGGGATGGCTACACCTTC. The chain recombines TRBV7-2 with TRBJ1-2, with D perhaps TRBD1 (6 bases). Trimming took off 2 bases at V and 6 bases at J, with 10 bases between the two ends. This CDR3 spans 13 amino acids. The germline gives CDR1 SGHTA, CDR2 FQGNSA. Variable domain in full (rest from reference TRBV7-2 and TRBJ1-2): GAGVSQSPSNKVTEKGKDVELRCDPISGHTALYWYRQSLGQGLEFLIYFQGNSAPDKSGLPSDRFSAERTGGSVSTLTIQRTQQEDSAVYLCASSLRAGDGYTFGSGTRLTVV.

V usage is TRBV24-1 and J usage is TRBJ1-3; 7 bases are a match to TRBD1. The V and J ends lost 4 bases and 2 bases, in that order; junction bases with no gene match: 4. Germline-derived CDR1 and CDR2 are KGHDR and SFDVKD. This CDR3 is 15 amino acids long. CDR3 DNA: TGTGCCACCAGTGACCCGACAGGGACTGGAAACACCATATATTTT. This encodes CATSDPTGTGNTIYF.

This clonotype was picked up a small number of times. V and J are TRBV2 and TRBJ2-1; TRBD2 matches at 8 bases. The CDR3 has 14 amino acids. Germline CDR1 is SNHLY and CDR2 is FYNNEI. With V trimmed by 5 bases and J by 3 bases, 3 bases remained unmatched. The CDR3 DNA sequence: TGTGCCAGCAGTATAGCGGGGCGCTACAATGAGCAGTTCTTC. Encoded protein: CASSIAGRYNEQFF.

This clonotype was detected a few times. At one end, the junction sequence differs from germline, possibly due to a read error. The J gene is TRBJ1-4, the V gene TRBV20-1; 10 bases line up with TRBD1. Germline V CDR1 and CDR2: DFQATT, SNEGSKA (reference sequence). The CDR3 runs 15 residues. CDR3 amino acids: CSAGDPGTGEEKLFF. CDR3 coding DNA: TGCAGTGCTGGAGATCCCGGGACAGGGGAGGAAAAACTGTTTTTT.

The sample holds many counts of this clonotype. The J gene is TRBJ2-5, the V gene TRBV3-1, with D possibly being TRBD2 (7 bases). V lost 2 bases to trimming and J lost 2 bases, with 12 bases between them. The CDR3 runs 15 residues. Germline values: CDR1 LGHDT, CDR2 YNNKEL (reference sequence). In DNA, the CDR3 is TGTGCCAGCAGCCAAAGGGGGGGTAGTCAAGAGACCCAGTACTTC. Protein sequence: CASSQRGGSQETQYF.

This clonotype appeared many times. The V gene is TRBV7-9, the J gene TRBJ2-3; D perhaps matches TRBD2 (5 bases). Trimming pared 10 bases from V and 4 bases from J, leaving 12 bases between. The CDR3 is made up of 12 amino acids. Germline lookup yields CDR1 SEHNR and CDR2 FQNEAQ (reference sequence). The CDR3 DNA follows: TGTGCCACCGAGGGTTGGGCAGATACGCAGTATTTT. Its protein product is CATEGWADTQYF. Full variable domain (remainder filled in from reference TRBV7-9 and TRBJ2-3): DTGVSQNPRHKITKRGQNVTFRCDPISEHNRLYWYRQTLGQGPEFLTYFQNEAQLEKSRLLSDRFSAERPKGSFSTLEIQRTEQGDSAMYLCATEGWADTQYFGPGTRLTVL.

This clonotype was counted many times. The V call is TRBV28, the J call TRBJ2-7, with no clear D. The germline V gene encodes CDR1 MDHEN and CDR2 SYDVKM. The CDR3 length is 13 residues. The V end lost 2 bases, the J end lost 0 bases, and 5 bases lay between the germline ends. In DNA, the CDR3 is TGTGCCAGCAGTTTACAGAGCTCCTACGAGCAGTACTTC. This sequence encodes CASSLQSSYEQYF.

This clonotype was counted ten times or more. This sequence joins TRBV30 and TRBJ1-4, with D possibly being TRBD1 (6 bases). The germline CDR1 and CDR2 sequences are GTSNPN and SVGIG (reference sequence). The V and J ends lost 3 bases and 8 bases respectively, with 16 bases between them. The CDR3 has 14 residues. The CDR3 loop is CAWRFYGGPEKLFF. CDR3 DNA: TGTGCCTGGAGGTTCTATGGGGGGCCGGAAAAACTGTTTTTT.

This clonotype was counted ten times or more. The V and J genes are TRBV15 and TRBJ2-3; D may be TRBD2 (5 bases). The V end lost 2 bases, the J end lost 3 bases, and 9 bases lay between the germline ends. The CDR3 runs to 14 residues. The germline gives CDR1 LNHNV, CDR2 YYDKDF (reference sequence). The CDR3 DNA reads TGTGCCACCAGCAGACTAGCCGCAACAGATACGCAGTATTTT. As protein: CATSRLAATDTQYF.

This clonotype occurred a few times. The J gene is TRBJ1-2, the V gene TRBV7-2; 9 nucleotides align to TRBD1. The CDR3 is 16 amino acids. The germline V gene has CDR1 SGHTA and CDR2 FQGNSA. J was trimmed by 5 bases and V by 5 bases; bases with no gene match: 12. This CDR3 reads CASSLTGGTGFYGYTF. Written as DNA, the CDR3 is TGTGCCAGCAGCCTAACCGGTGGGACAGGGTTTTATGGCTACACCTTC.